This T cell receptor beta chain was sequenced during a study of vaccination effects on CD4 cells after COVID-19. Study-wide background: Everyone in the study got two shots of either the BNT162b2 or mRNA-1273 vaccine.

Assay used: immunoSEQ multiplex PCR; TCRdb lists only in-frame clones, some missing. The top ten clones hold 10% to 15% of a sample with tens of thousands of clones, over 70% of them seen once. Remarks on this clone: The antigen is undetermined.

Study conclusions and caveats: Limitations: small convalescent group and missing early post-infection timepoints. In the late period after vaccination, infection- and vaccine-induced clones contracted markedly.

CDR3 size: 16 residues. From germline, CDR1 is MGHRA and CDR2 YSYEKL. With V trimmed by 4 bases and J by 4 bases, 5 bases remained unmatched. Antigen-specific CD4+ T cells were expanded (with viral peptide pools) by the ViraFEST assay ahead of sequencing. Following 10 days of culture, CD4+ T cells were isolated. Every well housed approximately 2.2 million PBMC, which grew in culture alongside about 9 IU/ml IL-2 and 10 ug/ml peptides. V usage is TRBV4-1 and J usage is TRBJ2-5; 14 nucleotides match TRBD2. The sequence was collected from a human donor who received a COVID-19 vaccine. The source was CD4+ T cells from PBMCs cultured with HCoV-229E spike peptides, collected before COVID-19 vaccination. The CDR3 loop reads CASSLQGTSGGETQYF. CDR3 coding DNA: TGCGCCAGCAGCCTCCAAGGGACTAGCGGGGGAGAGACCCAGTACTTC.